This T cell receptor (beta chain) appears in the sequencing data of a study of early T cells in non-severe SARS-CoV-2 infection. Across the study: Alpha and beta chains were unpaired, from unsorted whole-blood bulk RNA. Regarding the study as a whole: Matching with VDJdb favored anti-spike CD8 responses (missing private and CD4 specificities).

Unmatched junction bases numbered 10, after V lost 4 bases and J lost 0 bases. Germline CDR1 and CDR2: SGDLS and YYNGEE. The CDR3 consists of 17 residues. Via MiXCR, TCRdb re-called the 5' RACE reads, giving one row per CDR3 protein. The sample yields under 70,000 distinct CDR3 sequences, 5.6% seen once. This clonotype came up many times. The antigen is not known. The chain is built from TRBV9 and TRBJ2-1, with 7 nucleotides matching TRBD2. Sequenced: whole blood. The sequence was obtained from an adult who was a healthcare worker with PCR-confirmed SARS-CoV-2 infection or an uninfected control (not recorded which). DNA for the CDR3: TGTGCCAGCAGCAATCCAGCTCGGACTAGCTCCTACAATGAGCAGTTCTTC. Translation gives CASSNPARTSSYNEQFF.